The 25 T cell receptor beta chains presented below share a single source sample, sequenced in a study of control samples from healthy donors and cancer patients. Method: immunoSEQ multiplex PCR; TCRdb's copy keeps in-frame clones and lacks some. The table lists about 49,000 clones, 80% to 90% of them singletons, with approximately 2.8% in the top ten. The sample taken for sequencing was PBMCs. These receptors all stem from a woman aged 45-59 years with lung cancer.

This chain links TRBV18 with TRBJ2-7; D not certain. The CDR3 loop spans 14 amino acids. From germline, CDR1 is KGHSH and CDR2 LQKENI. Between the trimmed V and J ends, which lost 2 bases and 0 bases, there was a span of 8 bases. CDR3 in amino acids: CASSPAAASYEQYF. CDR3 sequence (DNA): TGTGCCAGCTCACCAGCGGCGGCCTCCTACGAGCAGTACTTC. Full variable domain (missing parts from reference TRBV18 and TRBJ2-7): NAGVMQNPRHLVRRRGQEARLRCSPMKGHSHVYWYRQLPEEGLKFMVYLQKENIIDESGMPKERFSAEFPKEGPSILRIQQVVRGDSAAYFCASSPAAASYEQYFGPGTRLTVT.

J is TRBJ2-1 and V is TRBV25-1; 8 positions agree with TRBD2. With 5 bases clipped from V and 7 bases from J, the junction kept 4 bases outside the gene matches. CDR1 and CDR2 (germline): MGHDK, SYGVNS. The CDR3 is 13 residues long. The CDR3 nucleotides are TGTGCCAGCAGTAACCTAGCGGGTAATGAGCAGTTCTTC. It is translated as CASSNLAGNEQFF.

The rearrangement uses TRBV28 and TRBJ1-2, with 10 positions matching TRBD1. Per the germline V gene, CDR1 is MDHEN and CDR2 is SYDVKM. The CDR3 runs 12 residues. Losses at the gene ends were 6 bases for V and 8 bases for J; bases not matched to a gene: 3. The DNA of the CDR3 is TGTGCCAGCAGCGTGACAGGGGGCGGCTACACCTTC. Amino acids: CASSVTGGGYTF.

The chain recombines TRBV20-1 with TRBJ2-3; no clear D gene. The germline CDR1 and CDR2 sequences are DFQATT and SNEGSKA (reference sequence). The length of the CDR3 is 11 residues. V was pared by 7 bases and J by 0 bases, with 5 bases between. In DNA form, the CDR3 reads TGCAGTGGCAAGAGCACAGATACGCAGTATTTT. Protein product: CSGKSTDTQYF.

This clone was found a few times. At the DNA level, this CDR3 is encoded by other sequences in the same sample as well. The rearrangement joins TRBV19 to TRBJ2-7; 7 bases are shared with TRBD1. Germline V CDR1 and CDR2: LNHDA, SQIVND (reference sequence). The length of the CDR3 is 16 residues. The junction had 14 bases not matched to a gene; V was cut back by 4 bases and J by 5 bases. The CDR3 DNA reads TGTGCCAGTAGTAATCAAAGGGACAGCGGCGGCGACGAGCAGTACTTC. Translating gives CASSNQRDSGGDEQYF.

The chain employs TRBV19 and TRBJ1-1, with D maybe TRBD1 (5 bases). CDR3 length: 17 residues. Between the trimmed V and J ends, which lost 7 bases and 6 bases, there was a span of 27 bases. CDR1 LNHDA and CDR2 SQIVND come from the germline V gene (reference sequence). CDR3 region: CASKRGAYDSGFAEAFF. CDR3 nucleotide sequence: TGTGCCAGTAAAAGAGGTGCGTACGACAGCGGTTTCGCTGAAGCTTTCTTT.

The genes are TRBV6-5 and TRBJ1-5, with TRBD1 identical over 8 bases. CDR3 length equals 15 residues. CDR1 is MNHEY, CDR2 SVGAGI, per germline. V lost 5 bases to trimming and J lost 11 bases; unmatched junction nucleotides: 14. The CDR3 reads CASSHGTGRGMAQHF. The CDR3 DNA reads as TGTGCCAGCAGTCACGGGACAGGCCGGGGGATGGCCCAGCATTTT.

V and J are TRBV27 and TRBJ1-2, with D possibly TRBD1 on 5 matching bases. The V gene lost 5 bases and the J gene lost 8 bases, with 12 bases spanning the gap. The CDR3 sequence is 12 residues long. Germline CDR1 MNHEY, CDR2 SMNVEV (reference sequence). The CDR3 sequence is CASSPHGGGYTF. CDR3 DNA: TGTGCCAGCAGTCCACACGGGGGAGGCTACACCTTC.

Only one count was recorded for this clone. The gene calls are TRBV4-3 and TRBJ2-7; 7 nucleotides line up with TRBD1. CDR3 length: 15 residues. CDR1 is LGHNA and CDR2 is YSLEER in the germline V gene. Unmatched junction bases numbered 7, after V lost 3 bases and J lost 2 bases. The CDR3 bases are TGCGCCAGCAGCCAGTACAGGGGATGGACCTACGAGCAGTACTTC. Its translation is CASSQYRGWTYEQYF.

This sequence joins TRBV6-5 and TRBJ2-5; 10 nucleotides match TRBD1. The CDR3 is 14 residues long. The trim removed 7 bases at V and 5 bases at J, leaving 7 bases unmatched. Per the germline V gene, CDR1 is MNHEY and CDR2 is SVGAGI. CDR3 coding DNA: TGTGCCAGCACGACCGGACAGGGGGGGGAGACCCAGTACTTC. This codes for CASTTGQGGETQYF.

This chain uses TRBV3-1 (or the pseudogene TRBV3-2) with TRBJ1-2; D is unclear. Deletions cut 3 bases from V and 11 bases from J, with 13 bases between. The length of the CDR3 is 12 residues. From germline, CDR1 is LGHDT and CDR2 YNNKEL (reference sequence). The CDR3 DNA follows: TGTGCCAGCAGCCAGGGAGTGACGGATTACACCTTC. This gives the protein CASSQGVTDYTF.

The table lists this clone with a count of one. The chain couples TRBV27 to TRBJ1-2; TRBD1 matches at 10 bases. With 1 base clipped from V and 2 bases from J, the junction kept 7 bases outside the gene matches. CDR1 MNHEY and CDR2 SMNVEV come from the germline V gene (reference sequence). This CDR3 contains 17 residues. This chain's CDR3 is CASSLLGDRGGNYGYTF. In nucleotides, the CDR3 is TGTGCCAGCAGTTTATTGGGGGACAGGGGCGGGAACTATGGCTACACCTTC.

J is TRBJ2-3 and V is TRBV7-3; D could derive from TRBD1 or TRBD2 (5 bases each). V lost 3 bases to trimming and J lost 9 bases, with 13 bases between them. The CDR3 runs 13 residues. Looked up from germline, CDR1 is SGHTA and CDR2 is FQGTGA. DNA of the CDR3: TGTGCCAGCAGCTTCGAGGACTGGGGGACGCAGTATTTT. Amino acid sequence: CASSFEDWGTQYF. Drawing the rest from reference TRBV7-3 and TRBJ2-3, the complete variable domain is GAGVSQTPSNKVTEKGKYVELRCDPISGHTALYWYRQSLGQGPEFLIYFQGTGAADDSGLPNDRFFAVRPEGSVSTLKIQRTERGDSAVYLCASSFEDWGTQYFGPGTRLTVL.

CDR3 sequence (DNA): TGTGCCAGCAGCCCTAGTGAGACCCAGTACTTC. Protein product: CASSPSETQYF. The chain employs TRBV11-2 and TRBJ2-5; D remains ambiguous. Trimming removed 5 bases at V and 5 bases at J, with 6 bases between. Germline V gene lookup returns CDR1 SGHAT and CDR2 FQNNGV. The CDR3 extends over 11 amino acids.

The gene calls are TRBV24-1 and TRBJ1-4; D call uncertain. Trimming cost V 1 base and J 6 bases, with 5 bases left between them. Germline CDR1 and CDR2: KGHDR and SFDVKD. The CDR3 runs to 13 residues. The CDR3 protein is CATSDLGDEKLFF. CDR3 sequence (DNA): TGTGCCACCAGTGATTTAGGAGATGAAAAACTGTTTTTT.

The J gene is TRBJ1-1, the V gene TRBV6-5, with TRBD1 matching over 7 bases. There are 13 residues in the CDR3. CDR1 MNHEY and CDR2 SVGAGI come from the germline V gene. V shed 0 bases, J shed 7 bases, and the junction held 2 bases outside the gene matches. CDR3 bases: TGTGCCAGCAGTTACTCGAGGGGGCTTGAAGCTTTCTTT. Its protein is CASSYSRGLEAFF.

V usage is TRBV4-1 and J usage is TRBJ2-3; 14 positions match TRBD2. The germline CDR1 and CDR2 sequences are MGHRA and YSYEKL. This CDR3 spans 19 amino acids. V gave up 6 bases and J gave up 3 bases; unmatched junction bases: 14. The DNA of the CDR3 is TGCGCCAGCAGTCCGACCCCTCGACTAGCGGGGGGGCCAACAGATACGCAGTATTTT. It yields the protein CASSPTPRLAGGPTDTQYF.

The gene calls are TRBV5-1 and TRBJ1-3; no clear D. The V and J ends lost 5 bases and 7 bases respectively, with 7 bases between them. The length of the CDR3 is 11 residues. CDR1 is SGHRS and CDR2 is YFSETQ in the germline V gene. The CDR3: CASRTGNTIYF. The CDR3 region has the DNA TGCGCCAGCAGAACCGGGAACACCATATATTTT.

The chain couples TRBV6-5 to TRBJ2-5, with D perhaps given as TRBD1 or TRBD2 (5 bases each). The V gene lost 5 bases and the J gene lost 8 bases, with 18 bases spanning the gap. The CDR3 has 14 amino acids. CDR1 is MNHEY, CDR2 SVGAGI, per germline. CDR3 amino acids: CASSRGRPEGTQYF. The CDR3 region has the DNA TGTGCCAGCAGTAGGGGACGGCCAGAGGGTACCCAGTACTTC.

The rearrangement uses TRBV10-1 and TRBJ1-1, with D hard to call. Trimming left V 2 bases short and J 4 bases short, with 8 bases between. Per germline, CDR1 WNHNN and CDR2 SYGVQD (reference sequence). This CDR3 comprises 13 residues. CDR3 DNA sequence: TGCGCCAGCAGTGAGGGACCTACCACTGAAGCTTTCTTT. Translated: CASSEGPTTEAFF.

This clone has just one count. V gene TRBV18 combines with J gene TRBJ1-5; 7 bases agree with TRBD1. Germline lookup yields CDR1 KGHSH and CDR2 LQKENI. The CDR3 is 15 residues long. After removal of 4 bases from V and 4 bases from J, the junction contained 7 bases not matched to a gene. The CDR3 DNA sequence: TGTGCCAGCTCACTTACCAGGGGGGAAAATCAGCCCCAGCATTTT. This translates into CASSLTRGENQPQHF. Drawing the rest from reference TRBV18 and TRBJ1-5, the complete variable domain is NAGVMQNPRHLVRRRGQEARLRCSPMKGHSHVYWYRQLPEEGLKFMVYLQKENIIDESGMPKERFSAEFPKEGPSILRIQQVVRGDSAAYFCASSLTRGENQPQHFGDGTRLSIL.

This chain connects TRBV7-2 to TRBJ1-1; no clear D gene. Trimming cost V 7 bases and J 5 bases, with 8 bases left between them. Germline loops: CDR1 SGHTA, CDR2 FQGNSA. The CDR3 sequence is 11 residues long. DNA of the CDR3: TGTGCCAGCACCGCGTGGACTGAAGCTTTCTTT. Translation: CASTAWTEAFF.

The chain carries TRBV18 and TRBJ1-1; possibly TRBD1 for D (6 bases). The CDR3 has 13 amino acids. The germline V and J ends were trimmed by 6 bases and 0 bases, with 8 bases remaining between them. Germline V lookup: CDR1 KGHSH, CDR2 LQKENI. The CDR3 nucleotides are TGTGCCAGCTCCCGGACAGTGAACACTGAAGCTTTCTTT. Its translation: CASSRTVNTEAFF. Filled out from reference TRBV18 and TRBJ1-1, the complete variable domain reads NAGVMQNPRHLVRRRGQEARLRCSPMKGHSHVYWYRQLPEEGLKFMVYLQKENIIDESGMPKERFSAEFPKEGPSILRIQQVVRGDSAAYFCASSRTVNTEAFFGQGTRLTVV.

The V gene is TRBV2, the J gene TRBJ1-5, with D unresolved. CDR3 length equals 14 residues. CDR1 and CDR2 (germline): SNHLY, FYNNEI. The V end lost 7 bases, the J end lost 4 bases, and 14 bases lay between the germline ends. The CDR3 coding sequence is TGTGCCAGCACCGCCTCTCTTCCGAATCAGCCCCAGCATTTT. This translates into CASTASLPNQPQHF.

J is TRBJ1-5 and V is TRBV19; 8 nucleotides match TRBD1. This CDR3 spans 15 amino acids. The ends lost 9 bases at V and 4 bases at J; junction bases unmatched: 11. Germline-derived CDR1 and CDR2 are LNHDA and SQIVND (reference sequence). Here the CDR3 reads CASRTDRGGNQPQHF. As DNA, the CDR3 is TGTGCCAGCAGAACCGACAGGGGCGGGAATCAGCCCCAGCATTTT.